This T cell receptor beta chain was sequenced in a study of cytomegalovirus exposure and HLA in healthy donors. After removal of 10 bases from V and 1 base from J, the junction contained 8 bases not matched to a gene. In germline, CDR1 is SSHAT, CDR2 FNYEAQ (reference sequence). The length of the CDR3 is 14 residues. The primer mix had 60 Vbeta and 13 Jbeta primers. Method: immunoSEQ multiplex PCR; TCRdb's copy keeps in-frame clones and lacks some. Its table lists approximately 140,000 clones. The sample taken for sequencing was PBMCs. This sequence was found in a woman between 50 and 59 years old in good health and CMV-seronegative. V is TRBV7-7 and J is TRBJ2-3; 7 nucleotides align to TRBD2. The DNA of the CDR3 is TGTGCCACAGGGCGCCTAGCGGGCACAGATACGCAGTATTTT. This encodes CATGRLAGTDTQYF.